The 21 T cell receptor beta chains reported below all come from one sample, sequenced in a study of blood T cell repertoires in COVID-19. TCRdb's table, derived via immunoSEQ multiplex PCR, lists solely in-frame clones and lacks some. The sample has under 150,000 clones, about 86% seen once. The sample comprised peripheral blood. These receptors all come from a woman aged 55-69 years with acute or convalescent COVID-19.

The chain recombines TRBV30 with TRBJ1-1; no clear D gene. This CDR3 comprises 14 residues. V dropped 0 bases and J dropped 1 base, with 9 bases sitting between them. Germline lookup yields CDR1 GTSNPN and CDR2 SVGIG (reference sequence). CDR3 nucleotide sequence: TGTGCCTGGAGTGTAATACTTAGGAACACTGAAGCTTTCTTT. Translating it yields CAWSVILRNTEAFF.

J is TRBJ2-3 and V is TRBV4-3, with D maybe TRBD1 (5 bases). The CDR3 is 15 residues long. Germline V gives CDR1 LGHNA, CDR2 YSLEER. V was trimmed by 0 bases and J by 4 bases, leaving 11 bases between them. The CDR3 DNA sequence: TGCGCCAGCAGCCAAGACTGGCAGGGCGCAGATACGCAGTATTTT. It specifies CASSQDWQGADTQYF.

This chain connects TRBV6-5 to TRBJ1-1; a weak D match, TRBD1 (5 bases). Trimming shortened V by 7 bases and J by 3 bases, and 12 bases separated the two germline ends. The germline V gene has CDR1 MNHEY and CDR2 SVGAGI. This CDR3 has 13 amino acids. DNA of the CDR3: TGTGCCAGCACGGGCAGGGCAGACACTGAAGCTTTCTTT. Protein sequence: CASTGRADTEAFF.

This clone was seen a few times. The V call is TRBV19, the J call TRBJ2-7, with 9 bases lining up with TRBD2. This CDR3 region has 12 residues. With V trimmed by 5 bases and J by 12 bases, 8 bases remained unmatched. CDR1 and CDR2 (germline): LNHDA, SQIVND (reference sequence). The CDR3 region is CASSSAGGPLYF. CDR3 in DNA: TGTGCCAGTAGTTCTGCGGGAGGGCCTTTGTACTTC.

This chain uses TRBV5-1 with TRBJ2-7, with TRBD1 matching over 7 bases. Germline V gene data show CDR1 as SGHRS and CDR2 as YFSETQ. V was pared by 5 bases and J by 2 bases, with 10 bases of the junction left unmatched. CDR3 size: 15 residues. The CDR3 reads CASRRQGSSAYEQYF. The CDR3 DNA is TGCGCCAGCAGGCGACAGGGTAGTTCGGCCTACGAGCAGTACTTC.

The chain links TRBV19 to TRBJ2-1, with D unresolved. The germline gives CDR1 LNHDA, CDR2 SQIVND (reference sequence). The CDR3 length is 16 residues. V lost 5 bases, J lost 0 bases, and 14 bases lay in between. The CDR3 DNA follows: TGTGCCAGTAGTCTCTTCAACCCCAGCTCCTACAATGAGCAGTTCTTC. It is translated as CASSLFNPSSYNEQFF. The full variable domain, its missing parts supplied by reference TRBV19 and TRBJ2-1, is DGGITQSPKYLFRKEGQNVTLSCEQNLNHDAMYWYRQDPGQGLRLIYYSQIVNDFQKGDIAEGYSVSREKKESFPLTVTSAQKNPTAFYLCASSLFNPSSYNEQFFGPGTRLTVL.

This chain uses TRBV29-1 with TRBJ1-1, with D possibly TRBD1 on 6 matching bases. The CDR3 sequence is 13 residues long. Deletions cut 6 bases from V and 0 bases from J, with 11 bases between. Germline CDR1 is SQVTM and CDR2 is ANQGSEA. CDR3 sequence: CSVAGHLNTEAFF. The DNA for the CDR3 is TGCAGCGTAGCGGGACATCTGAACACTGAAGCTTTCTTT.

The V and J genes are TRBV6-5 and TRBJ1-5; 11 nucleotides match TRBD1. Germline values: CDR1 MNHEY, CDR2 SVGAGI. The CDR3 sequence is 15 residues long. J was trimmed by 6 bases and V by 6 bases; bases with no gene match: 7. The CDR3 protein is CASSPGQGVSQPQHF. The CDR3 DNA reads as TGTGCCAGCAGCCCGGGACAGGGGGTAAGTCAGCCCCAGCATTTT.

This chain joins TRBV6-5 and TRBJ1-1; D perhaps matches TRBD1 (5 bases). Germline V gene sequence: CDR1 MNHEY, CDR2 SVGAGI. This CDR3 has 12 amino acids. V gave up 8 bases and J gave up 13 bases, with 20 bases separating them. In DNA form, the CDR3 reads TGTGCCAGCTCGAAATGGGGCGGGGGACGTTTCTTT. Protein sequence: CASSKWGGGRFF.

This sequence joins TRBV11-3 and TRBJ2-3; 7 bases align to TRBD1. The trim removed 5 bases at V and 10 bases at J, leaving 15 bases unmatched. The germline gives CDR1 SGHNT, CDR2 YENEEA. The length of the CDR3 is 15 residues. Written as DNA, the CDR3 is TGTGCCAGCAGCCCCCAAGGGGGCGGGCAAAGGGCGCAGTATTTT. Translation: CASSPQGGGQRAQYF. The full variable domain, completed using reference TRBV11-3 and TRBJ2-3, is EAGVVQSPRYKIIEKKQPVAFWCNPISGHNTLYWYLQNLGQGPELLIRYENEEAVDDSQLPKDRFSAERLKGVDSTLKIQPAELGDSAVYLCASSPQGGGQRAQYFGPGTRLTVL.

This clone was seen a single time. The chain carries TRBV20-1 and TRBJ2-5, with D uncertain. Germline CDR1 and CDR2: DFQATT and SNEGSKA (reference sequence). The CDR3 is 11 residues long. The CDR3 loop reads CSGDPGETQYF. Written as DNA, the CDR3 is TGCAGCGGCGACCCGGGAGAGACCCAGTACTTC.

This clone has just one count. The chain combines TRBV2 with TRBJ1-1; the D gene is possibly TRBD1 (5 bases). The CDR3 runs 17 residues. CDR1 SNHLY and CDR2 FYNNEI come from the germline V gene. V gave up 3 bases and J gave up 1 base, with 18 bases separating them. In DNA, the CDR3 is TGTGCCAGCAGTGACCGGCAGGAGGGGAGTCCGAACACTGAAGCTTTCTTT. Encoded protein: CASSDRQEGSPNTEAFF.

V is TRBV28 and J is TRBJ1-1; 7 bases fit TRBD1. With V trimmed by 6 bases and J by 5 bases, 9 bases remained unmatched. This CDR3 has 14 residues. CDR1 is MDHEN and CDR2 is SYDVKM in the germline V gene. CDR3 coding DNA: TGTGCCAGCAGCTCAAGGGGGCTGGGAACTGAAGCTTTCTTT. Translated: CASSSRGLGTEAFF.

This chain uses TRBV7-8 with TRBJ2-7, with D perhaps TRBD2 (6 bases). The CDR3 sequence is 15 residues long. V was cut by 0 bases and J by 4 bases, with 13 bases left in between. The germline V gene encodes CDR1 SGHVS and CDR2 FQNEAQ. The CDR3: CASSLAYAGPYEQYF. DNA of the CDR3: TGTGCCAGCAGCTTAGCGTATGCGGGACCGTACGAGCAGTACTTC.

The V and J genes are TRBV5-1 and TRBJ2-3; D uncertain. This CDR3 is built from 13 residues. Trimming removed 2 bases at V and 0 bases at J, with 4 bases between. Germline CDR1 is SGHRS and CDR2 is YFSETQ. The CDR3 is CASSFSSTDTQYF. The CDR3 nucleotides are TGCGCCAGCAGCTTCTCTAGCACAGATACGCAGTATTTT. The full variable domain, rest sourced from reference TRBV5-1 and TRBJ2-3, is KAGVTQTPRYLIKTRGQQVTLSCSPISGHRSVSWYQQTPGQGLQFLFEYFSETQRNKGNFPGRFSGRQFSNSRSEMNVSTLELGDSALYLCASSFSSTDTQYFGPGTRLTVL.

The chain combines TRBV28 with TRBJ2-5; TRBD2 matches 13 bases. Per germline, CDR1 MDHEN and CDR2 SYDVKM. The CDR3 is made up of 15 amino acids. The V segment lost 7 bases and the J segment 4 bases; nucleotides outside the gene matches: 6. Written as DNA, the CDR3 is TGTGCCAGCACCACCGGACTAGCGGGAGCAGAGACCCAGTACTTC. It is translated as CASTTGLAGAETQYF.

The chain couples TRBV7-3 to TRBJ2-1; a weak D match, TRBD1 (6 bases). The germline gives CDR1 SGHTA, CDR2 FQGTGA. The CDR3 has 15 amino acids. The V end lost 2 bases, the J end lost 2 bases, and 10 bases lay between the germline ends. CDR3 sequence: CASSLVAGAYNEQFF. CDR3 DNA sequence: TGTGCCAGCAGCTTAGTGGCAGGGGCCTACAATGAGCAGTTCTTC. Based on the CDR3 plus reference TRBV7-3 and TRBJ2-1, the full variable domain is GAGVSQTPSNKVTEKGKYVELRCDPISGHTALYWYRQSLGQGPEFLIYFQGTGAADDSGLPNDRFFAVRPEGSVSTLKIQRTERGDSAVYLCASSLVAGAYNEQFFGPGTRLTVL.

The chain is built from TRBV19 and TRBJ2-1, with D unresolved. Germline-derived CDR1 and CDR2 are LNHDA and SQIVND (reference sequence). V was shortened by 6 bases and J by 4 bases, with 13 bases between the two germline ends. The CDR3 extends over 14 amino acids. This CDR3 is CASSKPGDYNEQFF. CDR3 nucleotides: TGTGCCAGTAGCAAACCCGGTGATTACAATGAGCAGTTCTTC.

The chain recombines TRBV5-4 with TRBJ2-5, with D perhaps matching TRBD2 (6 bases). CDR3 length: 17 amino acids. CDR1 is SGHNT, CDR2 YYREEE, per germline (reference sequence). With 0 bases removed from V and 5 bases from J, the gap between germline ends came to 20 bases. CDR3 amino acids: CASSLVGRRGGRETQYF. In DNA form, the CDR3 reads TGTGCCAGCAGCTTGGTAGGGAGGCGGGGCGGACGGGAGACCCAGTACTTC.

V and J are TRBV11-3 and TRBJ1-1, with D possibly TRBD1 on 5 matching bases. The CDR3 is made up of 14 amino acids. Germline V gene data show CDR1 as SGHNT and CDR2 as YENEEA. Trimming shortened V by 5 bases and J by 6 bases, and 16 bases separated the two germline ends. The CDR3 here is CASSPQKGFPEAFF. The CDR3 DNA sequence: TGTGCCAGCAGCCCGCAGAAGGGGTTCCCTGAAGCTTTCTTT. The entire variable domain, with the rest obtained from reference TRBV11-3 and TRBJ1-1, is as follows: EAGVVQSPRYKIIEKKQPVAFWCNPISGHNTLYWYLQNLGQGPELLIRYENEEAVDDSQLPKDRFSAERLKGVDSTLKIQPAELGDSAVYLCASSPQKGFPEAFFGQGTRLTVV.

The chain links TRBV6-5 to TRBJ1-2; D is perhaps TRBD1 (5 bases). The CDR3 extends over 12 amino acids. V dropped 8 bases and J dropped 4 bases, with 11 bases sitting between them. Looked up from germline, CDR1 is MNHEY and CDR2 is SVGAGI. Written as DNA, the CDR3 is TGTGCCAGCCGGGCCGGGGGCTATGGCTACACCTTC. This gives the protein CASRAGGYGYTF.